What follows are 30 T cell receptor beta chains derived from one specimen sequenced in a study of CD8 T cells in Susac syndrome. After extraction with the RNeasy kit, 0.5 to 1 ug of the RNA was reverse transcribed using random hexamers. One entry per CDR3 protein, called by TCRdb with MiXCR from the immunoSEQ multiplex PCR reads. Of 200,000 to 250,000 distinct CDR3 sequences in the sample, roughly 96% were seen once. Sequencing was performed on CD4+ T cells from PBMCs. The receptors shown here come from a human donor with multiple sclerosis.

The chain combines TRBV29-1 with TRBJ1-2, with D unclear. V lost 0 bases to trimming and J lost 5 bases, with 16 bases between them. CDR3 length equals 15 residues. Per germline, CDR1 SQVTM and CDR2 ANQGSEA. Here the CDR3 reads CSVEDGPRVRYGYTF. The CDR3 DNA follows: TGCAGCGTTGAAGATGGGCCAAGGGTTCGGTATGGCTACACCTTC.

The rearrangement joins TRBV9 to TRBJ2-1; 11 bases match TRBD2. J gave up 6 bases and V 3 bases, and 5 bases lay outside the gene matches. Germline assignment: CDR1 SGDLS and CDR2 YYNGEE. The CDR3 contains 15 residues. In DNA, the CDR3 is TGTGCCAGCAGCGGAGGGACTAGCGGCCTCAATGAGCAGTTCTTC. It yields the protein CASSGGTSGLNEQFF. Variable domain in full (rest from reference TRBV9 and TRBJ2-1): DSGVTQTPKHLITATGQRVTLRCSPRSGDLSVYWYQQSLDQGLQFLIQYYNGEERAKGNILERFSAQQFPDLHSELNLSSLELGDSALYFCASSGGTSGLNEQFFGPGTRLTVL.

The rearrangement links TRBV7-3 to TRBJ1-1; maybe TRBD1 (6 bases). The V gene's germline CDR1 is SGHTA and CDR2 FQGTGA. Trimming removed 6 bases at V and 4 bases at J, with 12 bases between. The CDR3 covers 13 residues. This chain's CDR3 is CASSRNRATEAFF. In DNA form, the CDR3 reads TGTGCCAGCAGTCGAAACAGGGCCACTGAAGCTTTCTTT.

The rearrangement joins TRBV3-1 to TRBJ2-7; tentatively, D is TRBD1 or TRBD2 (5 bases each). Germline V CDR1 and CDR2: LGHDT, YNNKEL (reference sequence). V lost 2 bases to trimming and J lost 3 bases, with 14 bases between them. This CDR3 comprises 15 residues. CDR3 in amino acids: CASSQLLGPNYEQYF. CDR3 DNA: TGTGCCAGCAGCCAATTATTGGGACCCAACTACGAGCAGTACTTC.

This chain uses TRBV12-3 or TRBV12-4 with TRBJ2-4; 11 positions match TRBD2. This CDR3 spans 18 amino acids. V was pared by 3 bases and J by 0 bases, with 7 bases of the junction left unmatched. Written as DNA, the CDR3 is TGTGCCAGCAGTTTCCTAGCGGGGGGCCCGCTAGCCAAAAACATTCAGTACTTC. Amino acids: CASSFLAGGPLAKNIQYF.

The V call is TRBV3-1, the J call TRBJ2-1, with TRBD2 as a possible D gene (5 bases). Trimming took off 1 base at V and 5 bases at J, with 12 bases between the two ends. The CDR3 has 15 amino acids. In germline, CDR1 is LGHDT, CDR2 YNNKEL (reference sequence). In DNA, the CDR3 is TGTGCCAGCAGCCAAGCGCCCGGGGTTCACAATGAGCAGTTCTTC. It encodes CASSQAPGVHNEQFF.

V usage is TRBV11-2 and J usage is TRBJ1-2; possibly TRBD1 for D (5 bases). Germline CDR1 and CDR2: SGHAT and FQNNGV. This CDR3 spans 15 amino acids. V dropped 5 bases and J dropped 0 bases, with 13 bases sitting between them. CDR3 nucleotide sequence: TGTGCCAGCAGCCCGGGCCGGACATCTAACTATGGCTACACCTTC. As protein: CASSPGRTSNYGYTF.

Only one count was recorded for this clonotype. V is TRBV28 and J is TRBJ2-7, with a tentative D call TRBD2 (5 bases). Germline V gene data show CDR1 as MDHEN and CDR2 as SYDVKM. This CDR3 is 14 amino acids long. Trimming took 3 bases from V and 4 from J, leaving 13 bases between them. The CDR3 DNA reads as TGTGCCAGCAGTTTTGGAGGCCCTCGGTACGAGCAGTACTTC. This codes for CASSFGGPRYEQYF.

The V and J genes are TRBV15 and TRBJ2-1; 8 nucleotides agree with TRBD1. The CDR3 extends over 15 amino acids. In germline, CDR1 is LNHNV, CDR2 YYDKDF (reference sequence). V lost 1 base, J lost 5 bases, and 4 bases stayed unmatched. CDR3 region: CATSRVGTGDNEQFF. The CDR3 bases are TGTGCCACCAGCAGAGTGGGGACAGGAGACAATGAGCAGTTCTTC.

V gene TRBV2 combines with J gene TRBJ1-2; 10 bases fit TRBD1. Germline assignment: CDR1 SNHLY and CDR2 FYNNEI. CDR3 length equals 16 residues. The ends lost 4 bases at V and 6 bases at J; junction bases unmatched: 11. CDR3 nucleotide sequence: TGTGCCAGCAGTGGACACGGACAGGGGGGAAAAGATGGCTACACCTTC. Protein sequence: CASSGHGQGGKDGYTF. Full variable domain (missing parts from reference TRBV2 and TRBJ1-2): EPEVTQTPSHQVTQMGQEVILRCVPISNHLYFYWYRQILGQKVEFLVSFYNNEISEKSEIFDDQFSVERPDGSNFTLKIRSTKLEDSAMYFCASSGHGQGGKDGYTFGSGTRLTVV.

The chain is built from TRBV6-5 and TRBJ1-5; TRBD1 aligns across 7 bases. The length of the CDR3 is 12 residues. The germline CDR1 and CDR2 sequences are MNHEY and SVGAGI. The junction had 3 bases not matched to a gene; V was cut back by 11 bases and J by 2 bases. CDR3 region: CAAGQGNQPQHF. The CDR3 DNA sequence: TGTGCCGCAGGACAGGGCAATCAGCCCCAGCATTTT.

The chain employs TRBV27 and TRBJ1-6; TRBD1 might be the D (5 bases). There are 11 residues in the CDR3. Germline V gene lookup returns CDR1 MNHEY and CDR2 SMNVEV (reference sequence). V was shortened by 8 bases and J by 12 bases, with 11 bases between the two germline ends. CDR3 in DNA: TGTGCCAGCGGGTCGGGGGGACCCCTCCACTTT. Its translation: CASGSGGPLHF.

A single count supports this clonotype. The gene calls are TRBV29-1 and TRBJ1-2, with TRBD1 matching 7 bases. The CDR3 contains 15 residues. V was pared by 3 bases and J by 2 bases, with 9 bases of the junction left unmatched. Germline values: CDR1 SQVTM, CDR2 ANQGSEA. CDR3 sequence (DNA): TGCAGCGTTGACGAAAACAGGGGCCGAAACTATGGCTACACCTTC. Translated: CSVDENRGRNYGYTF.

The chain combines TRBV27 with TRBJ2-3, with 8 bases that match TRBD1. V lost 6 bases to trimming and J lost 4 bases; unmatched junction nucleotides: 12. Germline values: CDR1 MNHEY, CDR2 SMNVEV (reference sequence). The CDR3 runs to 16 residues. In DNA, the CDR3 is TGTGCCAGCAGCTTCCTGACAGGGGTGTTCTCAGATACGCAGTATTTT. Amino acid sequence: CASSFLTGVFSDTQYF.

This sequence joins TRBV2 and TRBJ2-2; a weak D match, TRBD2 (6 bases). The germline gives CDR1 SNHLY, CDR2 FYNNEI. The CDR3 runs 12 residues. The V end lost 10 bases, the J end lost 10 bases, and 16 bases lay between the germline ends. The CDR3 region is CATRRLGVELFF. CDR3 DNA sequence: TGTGCCACCCGAAGACTAGGTGTGGAGCTGTTTTTT. The variable domain in full, with the rest retrieved from reference TRBV2 and TRBJ2-2, is EPEVTQTPSHQVTQMGQEVILRCVPISNHLYFYWYRQILGQKVEFLVSFYNNEISEKSEIFDDQFSVERPDGSNFTLKIRSTKLEDSAMYFCATRRLGVELFFGEGSRLTVL.

The chain employs TRBV5-6 and TRBJ2-5; TRBD2 agrees at 10 bases. Looked up from germline, CDR1 is SGHDT and CDR2 is YYEEEE. Germline trimming cut 3 bases from V and 6 bases from J; bases unmatched to any gene: 8. The CDR3 extends over 15 amino acids. The CDR3, as DNA: TGTGCCAGCAGCTCCGGACTAGCGGCGCACCAGACCCAGTACTTC. It yields the protein CASSSGLAAHQTQYF.

This chain links TRBV27 with TRBJ2-1; 7 bases fit TRBD1. CDR3 length equals 14 residues. In germline, CDR1 is MNHEY, CDR2 SMNVEV (reference sequence). J was trimmed by 6 bases and V by 5 bases; bases with no gene match: 7. The CDR3 region is CASSRDRVVNEQFF. In nucleotides, the CDR3 is TGTGCCAGCAGTCGAGACAGGGTCGTCAATGAGCAGTTCTTC.

The gene calls are TRBV15 and TRBJ2-2; 8 nucleotides agree with TRBD1. Germline V lookup: CDR1 LNHNV, CDR2 YYDKDF (reference sequence). V shed 0 bases, J shed 5 bases, and the junction held 8 bases outside the gene matches. The CDR3 loop spans 17 amino acids. The CDR3 spells CATSRDAGRGRTGELFF. In DNA form, the CDR3 reads TGTGCCACCAGCAGAGATGCGGGCAGGGGGCGGACCGGGGAGCTGTTTTTT.

This sequence joins TRBV20-1 and TRBJ2-3, with D hard to call. The CDR3 loop spans 11 amino acids. Trimming cost V 6 bases and J 5 bases, with 9 bases left between them. Germline CDR1 is DFQATT and CDR2 is SNEGSKA (reference sequence). The CDR3 is CSAHIGDTQYF. The CDR3 DNA follows: TGCAGTGCCCATATCGGAGATACGCAGTATTTT.

The genes are TRBV3-1 and TRBJ2-7; the D gene is possibly TRBD1 (6 bases). CDR1 and CDR2 from the germline V gene are LGHDT and YNNKEL (reference sequence). The CDR3 has 13 residues. V was pared by 4 bases and J by 3 bases, with 10 bases between. CDR3 region: CASSRQAYYEQYF. The DNA of the CDR3 is TGTGCCAGCAGCCGACAGGCTTACTACGAGCAGTACTTC.

The chain is built from TRBV2 and TRBJ1-5; 9 positions match TRBD1. The CDR3 is made up of 16 amino acids. CDR1 is SNHLY and CDR2 is FYNNEI in the germline V gene. Unmatched junction bases numbered 10, after V lost 6 bases and J lost 4 bases. Written as DNA, the CDR3 is TGTGCCAGCAGGCAAGCTACAGGGGGCTTTAATCAGCCCCAGCATTTT. This codes for CASRQATGGFNQPQHF.

This clonotype was seen just once. The rearrangement joins TRBV7-9 to TRBJ2-1; the match to TRBD1 covers 9 bases. The germline V gene has CDR1 SEHNR and CDR2 FQNEAQ (reference sequence). CDR3 length: 17 amino acids. Trimming took 4 bases from V and 7 from J; bases not matched to a gene: 14. In nucleotides, the CDR3 is TGTGCCAGCAGCTATGGTCCGGGACAGGGCCGGACAAATGAGCAGTTCTTC. It codes for CASSYGPGQGRTNEQFF. Together with reference TRBV7-9 and TRBJ2-1, the CDR3 gives the full variable domain: DTGVSQNPRHKITKRGQNVTFRCDPISEHNRLYWYRQTLGQGPEFLTYFQNEAQLEKSRLLSDRFSAERPKGSFSTLEIQRTEQGDSAMYLCASSYGPGQGRTNEQFFGPGTRLTVL.

The chain links TRBV20-1 to TRBJ1-1; D gene uncertain. CDR3 length: 13 amino acids. V was pared by 8 bases and J by 6 bases, with 19 bases between. The germline V gene encodes CDR1 DFQATT and CDR2 SNEGSKA (reference sequence). The CDR3: CSPNVGSRAEAFF. CDR3 bases: TGCAGTCCCAATGTGGGGTCGAGGGCTGAAGCTTTCTTT.

This rearrangement joins TRBV3-1 to TRBJ2-5; D unresolved. The CDR3 spans 14 residues. Trimming left V 0 bases short and J 4 bases short, with 9 bases between. CDR1 is LGHDT, CDR2 YNNKEL, per germline (reference sequence). CDR3: CASSQDLKRETQYF. In DNA form, the CDR3 reads TGTGCCAGCAGCCAAGACCTAAAGAGAGAGACCCAGTACTTC.

The chain carries TRBV3-1 and TRBJ2-1; the match to TRBD2 covers 9 bases. Germline loops: CDR1 LGHDT, CDR2 YNNKEL (reference sequence). CDR3 length equals 15 residues. V shed 4 bases, J shed 7 bases, and the junction held 8 bases outside the gene matches. For the CDR3, the DNA is TGTGCCAGCAGCCGCCAATTCCTAGCGGGGAATGAGCAGTTCTTC. As protein: CASSRQFLAGNEQFF.

The V call is TRBV7-9, the J call TRBJ2-1; the D gene is possibly TRBD2 (5 bases). V lost 5 bases and J lost 15, with 17 bases in between. Germline CDR1 reads SEHNR; CDR2 reads FQNEAQ (reference sequence). This CDR3 is 12 amino acids long. The CDR3 DNA follows: TGTGCCAGCAGCGGATCAGGACTCAAGTCGTTCTTC. Translated: CASSGSGLKSFF.

The chain links TRBV20-1 to TRBJ2-1; 9 bases agree with TRBD2. V trimming: 3 bases; J trimming: 1 base; junction bases outside the gene matches: 4. The germline V gene encodes CDR1 DFQATT and CDR2 SNEGSKA (reference sequence). The length of the CDR3 is 15 residues. The CDR3 region has the DNA TGCAGTGCTAGTGCCCTAGCGGGATCCTACAATGAGCAGTTCTTC. Translating gives CSASALAGSYNEQFF.

The V gene is TRBV24-1, the J gene TRBJ2-3; 16 bases map to TRBD2. This CDR3 comprises 18 residues. The V gene's germline CDR1 is KGHDR and CDR2 SFDVKD. The trim removed 6 bases at V and 4 bases at J, leaving 9 bases unmatched. CDR3 DNA sequence: TGTGCCACCAGTAAGACCCCGGGACTAGCGGGAGGGGCAGATACGCAGTATTTT. It specifies CATSKTPGLAGGADTQYF.

This chain uses TRBV3-1 with TRBJ2-1, with D perhaps TRBD1 (6 bases). Per germline, CDR1 LGHDT and CDR2 YNNKEL (reference sequence). The length of the CDR3 is 14 residues. V lost 6 bases, J lost 4 bases, and 13 bases lay in between. DNA for the CDR3: TGTGCCAGCAGTCTCCGGGACACGTACAATGAGCAGTTCTTC. Translation: CASSLRDTYNEQFF.

V usage is TRBV27 and J usage is TRBJ1-5, with a possible D match to TRBD1 (6 bases). The CDR3 sequence is 14 residues long. Trimming left V 0 bases short and J 9 bases short, with 12 bases between. The germline V gene has CDR1 MNHEY and CDR2 SMNVEV (reference sequence). The CDR3 spells CASSLSRGRGPQHF. The CDR3 nucleotides are TGTGCCAGCAGTTTATCGCGGGGGCGGGGGCCCCAGCATTTT.